What follows is one T cell receptor beta chain and its context. The target antigen is unknown. These data belong to a study of response to subunit inactivated influenza vaccine. Study-wide findings and caveats: Each seasonal flu vaccination may recruit only limited new T cells, authors suggested.

One entry per CDR3 protein, called by TCRdb with MiXCR from the RT-PCR reads. The sample has about 520,000 distinct CDR3 sequences, around 7.9% seen once. The CDR3 covers 15 residues. The germline CDR1 and CDR2 sequences are SGHNT and YYREEE (reference sequence). V shed 4 bases and J 0 bases; nucleotides not matched to a gene: 3. Sequenced material: PBMCs from blood, taken 23 months after vaccination. This sequence was found in a man between 50 and 69 years old who received an inactivated influenza vaccine. The J gene is TRBJ2-2, the V gene TRBV5-4; TRBD2 aligns across 7 bases. Written as DNA, the CDR3 is TGTGCCAGCAGCACCGGACTAGCGAACACCGGGGAGCTGTTTTTT. Translated: CASSTGLANTGELFF.